This entry lists 14 T cell receptor beta chains sequenced from one sample in a study of blood T cell repertoires in COVID-19. Produced via immunoSEQ multiplex PCR; TCRdb's table is partial and in-frame only. Among tens of thousands of clones, approximately 88% were seen once, and the ten largest hold approximately 40%. The specimen was peripheral blood. These receptor sequences come from a woman aged 55-70 years with COVID-19, enrolled during active disease.

The chain recombines TRBV10-1 with TRBJ2-7; TRBD2 matches 10 bases. Germline V lookup: CDR1 WNHNN, CDR2 SYGVQD (reference sequence). This CDR3 is 16 amino acids long. The ends lost 2 bases at V and 6 bases at J; junction bases unmatched: 10. The CDR3 nucleotides read TGCGCCAGCAGTGAGGGGTTAGCGGGAGGCAGTAGCGAGCAGTACTTC. As protein: CASSEGLAGGSSEQYF.

The V call is TRBV6-2 or TRBV6-3, the J call TRBJ1-1; no reliable D call. V was shortened by 2 bases and J by 1 base, with 8 bases between the two germline ends. This CDR3 is 14 amino acids long. CDR1 is MNHEY, CDR2 SVGEGT, per germline. CDR3 bases: TGTGCCAGCAGTTACCATATCGGGAACACTGAAGCTTTCTTT. This encodes CASSYHIGNTEAFF.

The chain joins TRBV30 to TRBJ2-3, with D possibly TRBD1 on 5 matching bases. The V gene's germline CDR1 is GTSNPN and CDR2 SVGIG (reference sequence). This CDR3 contains 12 residues. Trimming removed 1 base at V and 3 bases at J, with 5 bases between. The CDR3 sequence: CAWSGQTDTQYF. The CDR3 region has the DNA TGTGCCTGGAGTGGACAGACAGATACGCAGTATTTT.

The chain carries TRBV3-1 (or the pseudogene TRBV3-2) and TRBJ2-2, with unresolved D. This CDR3 has 12 amino acids. Germline CDR1 and CDR2: LGHDT and YNNKEL (reference sequence). The V and J ends lost 8 bases and 1 base respectively, with 5 bases between them. The CDR3 DNA is TGTGCCAGCGTTATGAACACCGGGGAGCTGTTTTTT. It translates to CASVMNTGELFF.

V and J are TRBV27 and TRBJ2-5; tentative D call: TRBD1 (5 bases). This CDR3 contains 14 residues. From germline, CDR1 is MNHEY and CDR2 SMNVEV (reference sequence). Trimming left V 3 bases short and J 4 bases short, with 12 bases between. CDR3 region: CASSFNHRRETQYF. The CDR3 DNA reads TGTGCCAGCAGTTTCAATCACAGGAGAGAGACCCAGTACTTC.

This chain uses TRBV4-3 with TRBJ2-4, with 8 bases matching TRBD2. The ends lost 1 base at V and 8 bases at J; junction bases unmatched: 4. CDR1 is LGHNA and CDR2 is YSLEER in the germline V gene. This CDR3 has 14 amino acids. Here the CDR3 reads CASSQGMGLDIQYF. The CDR3 nucleotides are TGCGCCAGCAGCCAAGGGATGGGACTAGACATTCAGTACTTC.

This chain links TRBV7-2 with TRBJ1-1; D is possibly TRBD1 (5 bases). Germline CDR1 and CDR2: SGHTA and FQGNSA. With 5 bases removed from V and 5 bases from J, the gap between germline ends came to 18 bases. The CDR3 totals 15 residues. CDR3 sequence (DNA): TGTGCCAGCAGCCCCATTAGGGCAGGGAGGACTGAAGCTTTCTTT. It codes for CASSPIRAGRTEAFF.

The J gene is TRBJ2-2, the V gene TRBV6-1; TRBD1 matches 9 bases. V dropped 4 bases and J dropped 1; count of bases not matched to a gene: 4. The CDR3 has 16 amino acids. Germline values: CDR1 MNHNS, CDR2 SASEGT. In DNA form, the CDR3 reads TGTGCCAGCAGTGGACAGGGGGTTATGAACACCGGGGAGCTGTTTTTT. Translated: CASSGQGVMNTGELFF.

The rearrangement joins TRBV7-9 to TRBJ1-1; a weak D match, TRBD1 (5 bases). Germline loops: CDR1 SEHNR, CDR2 FQNEAQ (reference sequence). This CDR3 has 15 residues. Trimming took 3 bases from V and 0 from J, leaving 11 bases between them. The CDR3 nucleotides are TGTGCCAGCAGCTTTTCGGCAGGGATGAACACTGAAGCTTTCTTT. Its translation is CASSFSAGMNTEAFF. Full variable domain (outside the CDR3, taken from reference TRBV7-9 and TRBJ1-1): DTGVSQNPRHKITKRGQNVTFRCDPISEHNRLYWYRQTLGQGPEFLTYFQNEAQLEKSRLLSDRFSAERPKGSFSTLEIQRTEQGDSAMYLCASSFSAGMNTEAFFGQGTRLTVV.

This clone turned up a few times. CDR3 region: CASSQIPGADYGYTF. In DNA form, the CDR3 reads TGTGCCAGCAGCCAAATCCCAGGGGCGGACTATGGCTACACCTTC. This chain links TRBV3-1 (or the pseudogene TRBV3-2) with TRBJ1-2; possible D gene TRBD1, 6 bases. Trimming removed 2 bases from V and 3 bases from J, with 13 bases in between. This CDR3 is built from 15 residues. The germline V gene encodes CDR1 LGHDT and CDR2 YNNKEL (reference sequence).

This sequence joins TRBV6-2 or TRBV6-3 and TRBJ2-7; D is perhaps TRBD2 (5 bases). The CDR3 has 14 amino acids. V lost 6 bases and J 5 bases, leaving 17 bases between the germline ends. Germline CDR1 and CDR2: MNHEY and SVGEGT. This CDR3 reads CASSEEGMRDEQYF. CDR3 nucleotide sequence: TGTGCCAGCAGCGAAGAGGGTATGAGGGACGAGCAGTACTTC.

J is TRBJ2-1 and V is TRBV7-8; D ambiguous. Between the trimmed V and J ends, which lost 5 bases and 6 bases, there was a span of 5 bases. The CDR3 totals 11 residues. Germline assignment: CDR1 SGHVS and CDR2 FQNEAQ. In DNA, the CDR3 is TGTGCCAGCAGCCCGGTCAATGAGCAGTTCTTC. Protein: CASSPVNEQFF.

The chain couples TRBV28 to TRBJ2-4; TRBD2 might be the D (5 bases). CDR1 is MDHEN, CDR2 SYDVKM, per germline. V lost 5 bases to trimming and J lost 5 bases, with 7 bases between them. This CDR3 is 12 amino acids long. CDR3 sequence reads: CASSRGQNIQYF. The CDR3, as DNA: TGTGCCAGCAGTCGGGGTCAAAACATTCAGTACTTC.

V usage is TRBV28 and J usage is TRBJ1-2, with 10 bases lining up with TRBD1. CDR1 and CDR2 (germline): MDHEN, SYDVKM. J was trimmed by 8 bases and V by 10 bases; bases with no gene match: 4. The CDR3 covers 11 residues. DNA of the CDR3: TGTGCCACTCCGACAGGGGGCGGCTACACCTTC. Translated, it gives CATPTGGGYTF.